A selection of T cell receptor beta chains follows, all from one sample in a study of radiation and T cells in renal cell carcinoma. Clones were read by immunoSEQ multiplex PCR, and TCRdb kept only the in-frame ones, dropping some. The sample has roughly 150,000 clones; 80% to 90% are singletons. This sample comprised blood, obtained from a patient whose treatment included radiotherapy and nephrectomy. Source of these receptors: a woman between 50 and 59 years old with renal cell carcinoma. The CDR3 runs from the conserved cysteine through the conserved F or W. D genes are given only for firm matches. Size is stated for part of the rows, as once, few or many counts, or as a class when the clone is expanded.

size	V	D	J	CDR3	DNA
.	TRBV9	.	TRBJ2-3	CASSVAPGDTQYF	TGTGCCAGCAGCGTAGCCCCGGGGGATACGCAGTATTTT
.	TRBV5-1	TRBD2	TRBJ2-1	CASSLSRGGYNEQFF	TGCGCCAGCAGCTTATCACGGGGGGGCTACAATGAGCAGTTCTTC
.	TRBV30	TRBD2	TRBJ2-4	CAWSPLSGRVKNIQYF	TGTGCCTGGAGTCCCCTCTCAGGGAGGGTCAAAAACATTCAGTACTTC
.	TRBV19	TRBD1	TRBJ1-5	CASSIGTRGGNQPQHF	TGTGCCAGTAGTATAGGAACCAGGGGGGGGAATCAGCCCCAGCATTTT
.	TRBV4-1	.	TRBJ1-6	CASSQAAKESSYNSPLHF	TGCGCCAGCAGCCAAGCCGCGAAGGAAAGCTCCTATAATTCACCCCTCCACTTT
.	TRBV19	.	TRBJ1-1	CASIQDSQNTEAFF	TGTGCCAGTATCCAGGACAGCCAGAACACTGAAGCTTTCTTT
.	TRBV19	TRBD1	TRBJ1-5	CASSIWDSSNQPQHF	TGTGCCAGTAGTATATGGGACAGTAGCAATCAGCCCCAGCATTTT
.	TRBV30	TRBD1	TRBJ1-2	CAWSWTGQGYTF	TGTGCCTGGAGTTGGACAGGGCAAGGCTACACCTTC
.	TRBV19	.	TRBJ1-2	CASLSAFHLNYGYTF	TGTGCCAGCTTAAGTGCGTTTCACCTTAACTATGGCTACACCTTC
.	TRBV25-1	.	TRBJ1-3	CASSELGSGNTIYF	TGTGCCAGCAGTGAACTGGGGTCTGGAAACACCATATATTTT
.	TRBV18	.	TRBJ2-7	CASSPPTSEQYF	TGTGCCAGCTCACCGCCCACGTCCGAGCAGTACTTC
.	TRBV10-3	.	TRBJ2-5	CATSTGTHPGETQYF	TGTGCCACTAGTACCGGGACTCACCCTGGAGAGACCCAGTACTTC
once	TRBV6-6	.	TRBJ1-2	CASSYQGLYGYTF	TGTGCCAGCAGTTACCAGGGTTTGTATGGCTACACCTTC
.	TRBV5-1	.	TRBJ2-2	CASSSTVNTGELFF	TGCGCCAGCAGCTCAACAGTGAACACCGGGGAGCTGTTTTTT
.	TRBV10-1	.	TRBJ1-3	CASMGLSGNTIYF	TGCGCCAGCATGGGTCTCTCTGGAAACACCATATATTTT